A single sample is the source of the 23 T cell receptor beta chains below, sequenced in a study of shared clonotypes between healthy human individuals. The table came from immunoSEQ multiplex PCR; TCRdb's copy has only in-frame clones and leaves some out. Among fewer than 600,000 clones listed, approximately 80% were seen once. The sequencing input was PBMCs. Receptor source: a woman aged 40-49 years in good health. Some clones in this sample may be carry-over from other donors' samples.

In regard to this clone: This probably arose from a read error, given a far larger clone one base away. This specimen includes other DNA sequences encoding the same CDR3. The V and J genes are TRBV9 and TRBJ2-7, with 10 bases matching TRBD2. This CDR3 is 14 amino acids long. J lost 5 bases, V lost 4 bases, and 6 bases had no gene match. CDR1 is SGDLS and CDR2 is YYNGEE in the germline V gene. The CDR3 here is CASSPPAGGHEQYF. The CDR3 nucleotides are TGTGCCAGCAGCCCGCCAGCGGGAGGGCACGAGCAGTACTTC.

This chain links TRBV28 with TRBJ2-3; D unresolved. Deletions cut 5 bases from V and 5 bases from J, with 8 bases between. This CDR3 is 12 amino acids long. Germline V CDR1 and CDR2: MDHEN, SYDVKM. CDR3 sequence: CASSPPIDTQYF. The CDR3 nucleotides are TGTGCCAGCAGTCCCCCAATAGATACGCAGTATTTT.

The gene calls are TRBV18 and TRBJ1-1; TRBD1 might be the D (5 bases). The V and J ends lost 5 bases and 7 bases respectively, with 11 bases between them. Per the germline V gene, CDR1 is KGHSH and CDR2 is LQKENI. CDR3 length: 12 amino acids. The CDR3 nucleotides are TGTGCCAGCTCAACCGGGACGAGTGAAGCTTTCTTT. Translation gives CASSTGTSEAFF.

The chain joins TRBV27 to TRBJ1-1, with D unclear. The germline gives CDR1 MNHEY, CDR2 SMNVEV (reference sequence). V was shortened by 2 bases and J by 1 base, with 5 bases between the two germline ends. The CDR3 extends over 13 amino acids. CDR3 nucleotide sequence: TGTGCCAGCAGTTTAGGGGAGAACACTGAAGCTTTCTTT. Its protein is CASSLGENTEAFF.

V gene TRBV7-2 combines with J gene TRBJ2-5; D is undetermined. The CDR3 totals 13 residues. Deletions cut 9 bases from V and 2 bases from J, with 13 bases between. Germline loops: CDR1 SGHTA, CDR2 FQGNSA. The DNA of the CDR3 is TGTGCCAGTGGGCGGCAGTCTCAAGAGACCCAGTACTTC. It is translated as CASGRQSQETQYF.

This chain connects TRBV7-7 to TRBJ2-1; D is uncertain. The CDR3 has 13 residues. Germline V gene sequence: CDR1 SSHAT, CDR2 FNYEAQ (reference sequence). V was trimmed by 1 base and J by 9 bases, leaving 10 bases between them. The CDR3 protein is CASSLDFGVEQFF. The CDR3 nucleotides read TGTGCCAGCAGCTTAGATTTTGGAGTTGAGCAGTTCTTC.

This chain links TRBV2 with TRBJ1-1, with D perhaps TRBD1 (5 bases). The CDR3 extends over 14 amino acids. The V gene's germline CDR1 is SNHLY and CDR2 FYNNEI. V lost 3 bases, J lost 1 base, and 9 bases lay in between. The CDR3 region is CASSDTGRNTEAFF. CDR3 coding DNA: TGTGCCAGCAGTGACACGGGACGGAACACTGAAGCTTTCTTT.

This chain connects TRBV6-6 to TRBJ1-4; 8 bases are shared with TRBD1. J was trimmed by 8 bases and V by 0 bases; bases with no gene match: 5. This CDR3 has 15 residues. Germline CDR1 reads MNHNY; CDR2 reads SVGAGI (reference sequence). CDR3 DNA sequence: TGTGCCAGCAGTTACTCAGGGACAGGTTACGAAAAACTGTTTTTT. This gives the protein CASSYSGTGYEKLFF.

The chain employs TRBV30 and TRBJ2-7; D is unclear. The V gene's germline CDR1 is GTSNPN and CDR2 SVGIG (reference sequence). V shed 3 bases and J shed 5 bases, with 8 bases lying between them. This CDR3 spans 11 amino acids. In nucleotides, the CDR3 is TGTGCCTGGAGCCGGGTCCACGAGCAGTACTTC. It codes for CAWSRVHEQYF. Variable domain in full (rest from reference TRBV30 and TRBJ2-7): SQTIHQWPATLVQPVGSPLSLECTVEGTSNPNLYWYRQAAGRGLQLLFYSVGIGQISSEVPQNLSASRPQDRQFILSSKKLLLSDSGFYLCAWSRVHEQYFGPGTRLTVT.

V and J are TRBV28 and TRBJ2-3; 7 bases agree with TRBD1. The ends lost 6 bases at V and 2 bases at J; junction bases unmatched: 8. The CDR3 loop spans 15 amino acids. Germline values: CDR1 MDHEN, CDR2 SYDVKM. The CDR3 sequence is CASRKGASTTDTQYF. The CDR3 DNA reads TGTGCCAGCAGGAAGGGGGCGTCCACCACAGATACGCAGTATTTT.

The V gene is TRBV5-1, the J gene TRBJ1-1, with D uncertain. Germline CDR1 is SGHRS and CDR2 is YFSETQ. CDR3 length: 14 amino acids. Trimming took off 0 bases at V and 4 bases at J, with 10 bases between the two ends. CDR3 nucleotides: TGCGCCAGCAGCTTGGACAATCCGGGCACTGAAGCTTTCTTT. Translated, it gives CASSLDNPGTEAFF.

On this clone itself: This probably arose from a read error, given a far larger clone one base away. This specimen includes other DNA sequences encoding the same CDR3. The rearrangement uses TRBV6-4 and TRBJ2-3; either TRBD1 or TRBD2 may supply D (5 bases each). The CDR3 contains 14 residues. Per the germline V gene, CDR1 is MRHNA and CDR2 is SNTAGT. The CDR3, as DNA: TGTGCCAGCAGTGACTCAGGGGAGTCAGATACGCAGTATTTC. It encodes CASSDSGESDTQYF.

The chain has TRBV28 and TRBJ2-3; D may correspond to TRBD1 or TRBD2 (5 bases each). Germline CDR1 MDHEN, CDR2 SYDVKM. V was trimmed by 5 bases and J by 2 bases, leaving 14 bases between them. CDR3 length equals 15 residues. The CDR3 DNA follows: TGTGCCAGCAGTCAAGTTCGGGGCACCACAGATACGCAGTATTTT. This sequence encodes CASSQVRGTTDTQYF.

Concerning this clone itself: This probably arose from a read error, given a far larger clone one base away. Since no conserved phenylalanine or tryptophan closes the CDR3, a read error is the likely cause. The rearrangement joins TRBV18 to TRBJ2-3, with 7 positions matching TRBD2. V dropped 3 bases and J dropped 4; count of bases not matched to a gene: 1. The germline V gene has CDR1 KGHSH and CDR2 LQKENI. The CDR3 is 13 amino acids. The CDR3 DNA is TGTGCCAGCTCACCGGCGGGGGCAGATACGCAGTATCTT. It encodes CASSPAGADTQYL.

CDR3 sequence: CASSSTYQETQYF. CDR3 coding DNA: TGTGCCAGCAGTTCAACGTATCAAGAGACCCAGTACTTC. The V gene is TRBV2, the J gene TRBJ2-5, with D unclear. Looked up from germline, CDR1 is SNHLY and CDR2 is FYNNEI. The CDR3 is 13 amino acids. V lost 5 bases, J lost 2 bases, and 9 bases lay in between. Drawing the rest from reference TRBV2 and TRBJ2-5, the complete variable domain is EPEVTQTPSHQVTQMGQEVILRCVPISNHLYFYWYRQILGQKVEFLVSFYNNEISEKSEIFDDQFSVERPDGSNFTLKIRSTKLEDSAMYFCASSSTYQETQYFGPGTRLLVL.

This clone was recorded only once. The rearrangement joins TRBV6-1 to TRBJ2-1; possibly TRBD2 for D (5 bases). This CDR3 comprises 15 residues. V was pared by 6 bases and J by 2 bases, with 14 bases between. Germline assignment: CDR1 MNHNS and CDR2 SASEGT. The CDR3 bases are TGTGCCAGCAGGACGGACTTTTCTACCTACAATGAGCAGTTCTTC. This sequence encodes CASRTDFSTYNEQFF.

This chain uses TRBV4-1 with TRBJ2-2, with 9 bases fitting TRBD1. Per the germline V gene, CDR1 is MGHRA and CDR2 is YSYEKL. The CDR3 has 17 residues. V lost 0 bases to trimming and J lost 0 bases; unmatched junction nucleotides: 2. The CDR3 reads CASSQDGQGTNTGELFF. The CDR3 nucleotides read TGCGCCAGCAGCCAAGACGGACAGGGGACGAACACCGGGGAGCTGTTTTTT.

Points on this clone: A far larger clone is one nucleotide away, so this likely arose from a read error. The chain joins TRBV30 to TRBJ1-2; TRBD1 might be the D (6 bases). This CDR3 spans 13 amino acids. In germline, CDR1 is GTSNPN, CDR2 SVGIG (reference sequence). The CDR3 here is CAWSPRGTDGYIF. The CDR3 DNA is TGTGCCTGGAGTCCCAGGGGAACGGATGGCTACATCTTC.

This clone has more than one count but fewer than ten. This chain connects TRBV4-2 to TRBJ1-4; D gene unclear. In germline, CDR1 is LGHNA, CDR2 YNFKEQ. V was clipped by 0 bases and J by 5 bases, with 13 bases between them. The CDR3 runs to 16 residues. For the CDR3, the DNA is TGTGCCAGCAGCCAAGATTTAACAGTCTTCAATGAAAAACTGTTTTTT. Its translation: CASSQDLTVFNEKLFF.

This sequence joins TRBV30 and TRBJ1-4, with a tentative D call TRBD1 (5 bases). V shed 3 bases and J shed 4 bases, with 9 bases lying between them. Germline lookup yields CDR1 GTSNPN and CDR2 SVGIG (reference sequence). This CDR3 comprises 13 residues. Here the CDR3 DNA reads TGTGCCTGGAGCACAGGAATTAATGAAAAACTGTTTTTT. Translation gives CAWSTGINEKLFF.

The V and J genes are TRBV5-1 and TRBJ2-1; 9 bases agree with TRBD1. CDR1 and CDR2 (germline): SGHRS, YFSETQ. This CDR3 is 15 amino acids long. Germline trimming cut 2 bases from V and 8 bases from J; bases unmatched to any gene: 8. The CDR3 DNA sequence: TGCGCCAGCAGCTTTAAAGGACAGGGGTTCCATGAGCAGTTCTTC. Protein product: CASSFKGQGFHEQFF.

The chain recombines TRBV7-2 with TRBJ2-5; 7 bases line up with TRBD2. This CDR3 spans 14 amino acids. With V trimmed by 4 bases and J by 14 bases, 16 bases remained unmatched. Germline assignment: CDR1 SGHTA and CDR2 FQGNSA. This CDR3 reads CASSSPTPGSGLYF. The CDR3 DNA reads TGTGCCAGCAGCTCCCCCACCCCCGGTAGCGGGCTCTACTTC.

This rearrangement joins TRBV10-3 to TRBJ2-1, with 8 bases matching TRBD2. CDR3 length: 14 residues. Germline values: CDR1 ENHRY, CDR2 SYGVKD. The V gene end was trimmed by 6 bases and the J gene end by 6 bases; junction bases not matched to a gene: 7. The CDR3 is CAISPLTSVNEQFF. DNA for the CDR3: TGTGCCATCAGCCCCTTGACTAGCGTCAATGAGCAGTTCTTC.